Sequencing of this T cell receptor (beta chain) was carried out in a study of blood T cell repertoires in COVID-19. Assay used: immunoSEQ multiplex PCR; TCRdb lists only in-frame clones, some missing. In the table there are 150,000 or so clones, 82% of which are singletons. The TCR comes from a woman in her 70s with acute or convalescent COVID-19. Material for sequencing was peripheral blood.

The CDR3 nucleotides read TGTGCCAGCAGTGAATATGAGGCGGGCACCGGGGAGCTGTTTTTT. This gives the protein CASSEYEAGTGELFF. The chain uses TRBV6-1 and TRBJ2-2, with D perhaps TRBD2 (5 bases). This CDR3 is 15 amino acids long. Germline V gives CDR1 MNHNS, CDR2 SASEGT. V dropped 2 bases and J dropped 4 bases, with 11 bases sitting between them.